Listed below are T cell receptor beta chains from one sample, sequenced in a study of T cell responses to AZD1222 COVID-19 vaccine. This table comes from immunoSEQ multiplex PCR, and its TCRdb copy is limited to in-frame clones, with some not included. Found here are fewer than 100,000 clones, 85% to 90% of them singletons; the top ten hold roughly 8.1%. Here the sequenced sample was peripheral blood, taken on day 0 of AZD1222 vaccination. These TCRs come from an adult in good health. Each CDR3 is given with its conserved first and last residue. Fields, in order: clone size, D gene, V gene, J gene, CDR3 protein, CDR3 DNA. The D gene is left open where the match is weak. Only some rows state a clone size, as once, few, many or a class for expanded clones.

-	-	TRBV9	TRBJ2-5	CASSENILRDTETQYF	TGTGCCAGCAGCGAAAATATCCTCCGGGACACCGAGACCCAGTACTTC
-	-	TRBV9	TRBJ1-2	CASSVDGGRDGYTF	TGTGCCAGCAGCGTAGATGGGGGGAGGGATGGCTACACCTTC
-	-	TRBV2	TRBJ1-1	CASSIRQVNTEAFF	TGTGCCAGCAGCATCAGACAGGTTAACACTGAAGCTTTCTTT
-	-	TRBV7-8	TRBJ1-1	CASSSRAANQLNTEAFF	TGTGCCAGCAGTTCACGGGCGGCGAACCAACTGAACACTGAAGCTTTCTTT
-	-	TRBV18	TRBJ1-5	CASSPGTVDSNQPQHF	TGTGCCAGCTCACCCGGGACGGTTGATAGCAATCAGCCCCAGCATTTT
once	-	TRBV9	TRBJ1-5	CASSAKAVNQPQHF	TGTGCCAGCAGCGCTAAGGCAGTAAATCAGCCCCAGCATTTT
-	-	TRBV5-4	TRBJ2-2	CASSPSGLGTGELFF	TGTGCCAGCAGCCCCTCAGGACTGGGCACCGGGGAGCTGTTTTTT
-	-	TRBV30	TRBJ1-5	CAWSIQGGNQPQHF	TGTGCCTGGAGTATCCAAGGGGGGAATCAGCCCCAGCATTTT
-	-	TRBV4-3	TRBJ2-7	CASSQEEGREQYF	TGCGCCAGCAGCCAAGAGGAGGGGCGCGAGCAGTACTTC
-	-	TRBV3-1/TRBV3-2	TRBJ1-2	CASSQDGFGYTF	TGTGCCAGCAGCCAAGATGGGTTTGGCTACACCTTC
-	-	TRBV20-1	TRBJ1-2	CSASFRNYGYTF	TGCAGTGCTAGTTTCAGAAACTATGGCTACACCTTC
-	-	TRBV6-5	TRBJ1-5	CASSPAWQGLWPQHF	TGTGCCAGCAGCCCGGCTTGGCAGGGCCTTTGGCCCCAGCATTTT
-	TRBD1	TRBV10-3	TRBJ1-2	CAISTGTANYGYTF	TGTGCCATCAGTACCGGGACAGCTAACTATGGCTACACCTTC
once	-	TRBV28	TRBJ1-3	CASSVPQGSRNTIYF	TGTGCCAGCAGTGTGCCCCAGGGTTCAAGAAACACCATATATTTT
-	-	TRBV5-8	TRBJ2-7	CASSFSQAYEQYF	TGTGCCAGCAGCTTTTCCCAGGCATACGAGCAGTACTTC
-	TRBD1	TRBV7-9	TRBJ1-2	CASSLTGHNYGYTF	TGTGCCAGCAGCTTGACAGGGCACAACTATGGCTACACCTTC
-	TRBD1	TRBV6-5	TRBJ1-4	CASGGGQGGEKLFF	TGTGCCAGCGGAGGGGGACAGGGGGGAGAAAAACTGTTTTTT
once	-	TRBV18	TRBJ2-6	CASSPRGVSVTTGANVLTF	TGTGCCAGCTCACCGCGTGGGGTGTCCGTCACTACTGGGGCCAACGTCCTGACTTTC
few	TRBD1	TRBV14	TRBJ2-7	CASSHKQGAYEQYF	TGTGCCAGCAGCCACAAACAGGGGGCGTACGAGCAGTACTTC
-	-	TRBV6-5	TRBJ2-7	CASSFQTYEQYF	TGTGCCAGCAGTTTCCAAACCTACGAGCAGTACTTC
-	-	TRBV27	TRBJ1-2	CASSLGTGYGYTF	TGTGCCAGCAGTTTAGGGACGGGCTATGGCTACACCTTC
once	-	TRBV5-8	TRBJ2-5	CASSRGAPLPLEETQYF	TGTGCCAGCAGCCGCGGGGCCCCCCTGCCCCTGGAAGAGACCCAGTACTTC
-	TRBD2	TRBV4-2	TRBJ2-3	CASKAGGTTDTQYF	TGTGCCAGCAAAGCGGGGGGAACCACAGATACGCAGTATTTT
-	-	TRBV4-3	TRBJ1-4	CASSLRLSIDNEKLFF	TGCGCCAGCAGCCTGAGGCTGAGTATTGACAATGAAAAACTGTTTTTT
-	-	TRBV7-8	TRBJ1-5	CASSTRSNQPQHF	TGTGCCAGCAGCACCCGGAGCAATCAGCCCCAGCATTTT